Described below is a single T cell receptor (beta chain) sequence and its context. Normal lung sampling was at least 3 cm from the tumour, as distant as possible. Trimming took off 2 bases at V and 0 bases at J, with 9 bases between the two ends. Germline V gene lookup returns CDR1 SGHDT and CDR2 YYEEEE. The CDR3 loop spans 15 amino acids. This sample stems from a study of immune cell composition in non-small cell lung cancer. Some clones are missing from TCRdb's copy, which holds only in-frame ones; the method was immunoSEQ multiplex PCR. Of some 16,000 clones listed, about 80% were seen once; the top ten hold 9.8%. These records were also assigned to another study, of CD4 T cells in lung cancer. That study adds: Some patients had received nivolumab or pembrolizumab before giving blood.

The sequence derives from a human donor with non-small cell lung cancer. The rearrangement joins TRBV5-6 to TRBJ1-5; the D gene is possibly TRBD1 (5 bases). The sequenced material came from non-adjacent lung tissue. In DNA form, the CDR3 reads TGTGCCAGCAGCTTCACGGGGGGTAGCAATCAGCCCCAGCATTTT. It translates to CASSFTGGSNQPQHF.